This T cell receptor (beta chain) was sequenced in a study of T cells in Graves' hyperthyroidism and ophthalmopathy. The CDR3 is 14 amino acids. Trimming pared 5 bases from V and 2 bases from J, leaving 11 bases between. Researchers took RNA transcripts and amplified the TCR beta CDR3 regions from them. RT-PCR in the first round (using the HTBI primer set) targeted the TCR CDR3. MiXCR was run by TCRdb on the multiplex PCR reads, yielding one entry per CDR3 protein. Of about 520,000 distinct CDR3 sequences in the sample, less than 25% were seen once. This clonotype came up many times. The sequenced sample consisted of blood. The genes are TRBV12-3 or TRBV12-4 and TRBJ2-3; D call uncertain. The sequence derives from a man aged 18 to 35 with Graves' hyperthyroidism. The CDR3 spells CASSDGRNTDTQYF. The CDR3, as DNA: TGTGCCAGCAGTGACGGGCGGAACACAGATACGCAGTATTTT.